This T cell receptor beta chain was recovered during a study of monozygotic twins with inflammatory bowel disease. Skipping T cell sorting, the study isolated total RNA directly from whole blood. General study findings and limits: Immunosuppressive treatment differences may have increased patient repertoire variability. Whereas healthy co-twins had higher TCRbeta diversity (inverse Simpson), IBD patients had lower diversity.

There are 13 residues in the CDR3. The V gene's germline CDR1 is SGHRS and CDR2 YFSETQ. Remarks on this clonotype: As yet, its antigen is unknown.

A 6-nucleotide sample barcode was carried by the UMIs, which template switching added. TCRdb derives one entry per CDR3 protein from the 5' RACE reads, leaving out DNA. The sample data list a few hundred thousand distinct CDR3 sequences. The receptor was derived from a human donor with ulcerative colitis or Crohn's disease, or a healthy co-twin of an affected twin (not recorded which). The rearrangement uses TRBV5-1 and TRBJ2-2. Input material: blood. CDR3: CASSLVVSGELFF.